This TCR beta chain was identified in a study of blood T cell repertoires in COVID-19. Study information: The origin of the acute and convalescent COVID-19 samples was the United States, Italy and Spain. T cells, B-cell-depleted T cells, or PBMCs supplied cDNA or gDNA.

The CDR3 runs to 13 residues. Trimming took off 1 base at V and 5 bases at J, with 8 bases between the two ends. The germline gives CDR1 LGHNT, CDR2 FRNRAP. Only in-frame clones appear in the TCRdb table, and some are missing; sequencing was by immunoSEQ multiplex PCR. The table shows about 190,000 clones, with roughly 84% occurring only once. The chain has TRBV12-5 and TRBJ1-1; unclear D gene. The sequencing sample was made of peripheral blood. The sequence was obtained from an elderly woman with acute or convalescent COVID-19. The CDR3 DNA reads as TGTGCTAGTGGTTTGGAACCTGAGACTGAAGCTTTCTTT. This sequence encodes CASGLEPETEAFF.